This T cell receptor beta chain emerged from a study of blood T cell repertoires in COVID-19. Study context: Both acute and convalescent COVID-19 samples were obtained from the United States, Italy and Spain. From T cells, B-cell-depleted T cells, or PBMCs came the material, which was cDNA or gDNA.

The CDR3 runs 16 residues. V trimming: 2 bases; J trimming: 4 bases; junction bases outside the gene matches: 8. Germline CDR1 and CDR2: MDHEN and SYDVKM. Authors' data handling: Reference gene primers were amplified, and this amplification served to estimate nucleated cell counts. Sequenced by immunoSEQ multiplex PCR; TCRdb stores in-frame clones only, minus some. That table furnishes V, J and clone size, whereas the DNA furnished D and trimming. The table includes 180,000 or so clones, 70% to 80% detected once. The sample comprised peripheral blood. This chain uses TRBV28 with TRBJ2-7, with 10 bases lining up with TRBD1. The sequence was obtained from a man in his fifties or sixties who had recovered from COVID-19. Written as DNA, the CDR3 is TGTGCCAGCAGTTTACGACAGGGGGCTGGAGAGTACGAGCAGTACTTC. It codes for CASSLRQGAGEYEQYF.